This T cell receptor (beta chain) came from a study of radiotherapy plus CTLA-4 blockade in lung cancer. Whole-study context: Patients showed objective responses in about 20% of cases and disease control in 31%.

V lost 4 bases to trimming and J lost 3 bases; unmatched junction nucleotides: 2. The CDR3 runs to 14 residues. Germline lookup yields CDR1 SEHNR and CDR2 FQNEAQ (reference sequence). Ipilimumab-mediated CTLA-4 blockade plus focal radiation was given to patients having chemo-refractory metastatic non-small-cell lung cancer. Note on this clone: Its specificity is unknown.

General study results and limits: TCR clones of tumor origin grew in blood after radiotherapy plus ipilimumab. Reportedly, early blood T cell clone dynamics best predicted response, with interferon-beta.

Measured with immunoSEQ multiplex PCR; TCRdb has only the in-frame clones, and not every one. The sample holds about 51,000 clones, roughly three quarters seen once. The source was peripheral blood, collected from a patient treated with radiotherapy plus ipilimumab. The clonotype was recovered from a human donor with non-small cell lung cancer who had a complete response to radiotherapy plus ipilimumab. The chain employs TRBV7-9 and TRBJ2-2, with 7 bases fitting TRBD2. The CDR3 nucleotides read TGTGCCAGCAGCTCCGGGGGGTACACCGGGGAGCTGTTTTTT. Encoded protein: CASSSGGYTGELFF. The whole variable domain, filled in from reference TRBV7-9 and TRBJ2-2, reads DTGVSQNPRHKITKRGQNVTFRCDPISEHNRLYWYRQTLGQGPEFLTYFQNEAQLEKSRLLSDRFSAERPKGSFSTLEIQRTEQGDSAMYLCASSSGGYTGELFFGEGSRLTVL.